This TCR beta chain originates from a study of T-cell reconstitution after alpha-beta-depleted transplantation in children. Whole-study results and caveats: At around two months after transplant, the alpha-beta T cells were reportedly derived from several hundred expanded clones that came from non-depleted graft cells. One year post-transplant, T-cell counts and diversity were largely derived from T cells produced anew. Certain patients had high TCRbeta diversity at day 60, and it came from recipient T cells and thymic progenitors that survived.

This clonotype was seen repeatedly, ten times or more. What it binds is not known. Unique molecular identifiers were incorporated into the prepared TCRbeta library. TCRdb independently ran MiXCR on the PCR reads; one entry per CDR3 protein. Here the sample spans about 510,000 distinct CDR3 sequences, roughly 11% being singletons. Trimming left V 6 bases short and J 6 bases short, with 12 bases between. The CDR3 contains 13 residues. The rearrangement joins TRBV12-3 or TRBV12-4 to TRBJ2-1; possible D gene TRBD2, 7 bases. The receptor was derived from a female patient aged 2-15 years who had a stem cell transplant for aplastic anemia, so the T cells may come from the graft donor. The sample consisted of PBMCs, mostly from graft donor cells, taken 180 days after TCRalphabeta/CD19-depleted stem cell transplant. The CDR3 bases are TGTGCCAGCAGCCGGGGGGCGGGCAATGAGCAGTTCTTC. Translated, it gives CASSRGAGNEQFF.